One and the same sample provided the 26 T cell receptor beta chains below, sequenced in a study of OX40 agonist ivuxolimab in advanced cancers. Only in-frame clones appear in the TCRdb table, and some are missing; sequencing was by immunoSEQ multiplex PCR. The top ten hold approximately 3.9% of the sample, which has roughly 20,000 clones, approximately 84% seen once. This material consisted of CD4+ or CD8+ T cells sorted from blood, taken in a trial of the OX40 agonist ivuxolimab. The source of these receptors is an adult with an advanced solid tumor such as melanoma, head and neck, liver or kidney cancer.

This chain links TRBV23-1 with TRBJ1-2; a weak D match, TRBD1 (6 bases). TRBV23-1 is noted as an ORF with a role that remains uncertain. This CDR3 comprises 15 residues. Trimming removed 0 bases at V and 1 base at J, with 9 bases between. The chain's CDR3 is CASSQSPGDNYGYTF. The CDR3 nucleotides read TGCGCCAGCAGTCAATCTCCAGGGGATAACTATGGCTACACCTTC.

A note on this clone: The junction departs from germline at one end; a sequencing error may be responsible. The chain carries TRBV2 and TRBJ2-2, with 9 bases fitting TRBD1. The CDR3 covers 17 residues. Looked up from germline, CDR1 is SNHLY and CDR2 is FYNNEI. CDR3 nucleotide sequence: TGTGCCAGCAGAGAAGGCGGTGGACAGGGGCGCACCGGGGAGCTGTTTTTT. Translating gives CASREGGGQGRTGELFF.

The chain is built from TRBV29-1 and TRBJ2-3, with D possibly TRBD1 on 5 matching bases. Trimming stripped 1 base from V and 1 base from J, with 18 bases between. Per the germline V gene, CDR1 is SQVTM and CDR2 is ANQGSEA. The CDR3 runs 17 residues. The CDR3 DNA follows: TGCAGCGTTGAAGGATCAGCGAAAACAGGCGGCACAGATACGCAGTATTTT. Encoded protein: CSVEGSAKTGGTDTQYF.

The J gene is TRBJ2-2, the V gene TRBV10-3, with a tentative D call TRBD2 (5 bases). V lost 7 bases, J lost 7 bases, and 19 bases lay in between. This CDR3 is 15 amino acids long. Germline loops: CDR1 ENHRY, CDR2 SYGVKD. The CDR3 loop reads CAITERPTAGGELFF. Here the CDR3 DNA reads TGTGCCATCACCGAACGACCGACGGCGGGCGGGGAGCTGTTTTTT.

The J gene is TRBJ1-1, the V gene TRBV19; 7 bases fit TRBD1. The CDR3 totals 12 residues. Trimming at V came to 11 bases and at J to 3 bases, leaving 6 bases not matched to a gene. CDR1 and CDR2 (germline): LNHDA, SQIVND (reference sequence). DNA of the CDR3: TGTGCCGTCCGGGGACAGTACACTGAAGCTTTCTTT. Residues: CAVRGQYTEAFF.

The rearrangement joins TRBV28 to TRBJ2-7; D is perhaps TRBD1 or TRBD2 (6 bases each). The CDR3 loop spans 15 amino acids. The V gene lost 8 bases and the J gene lost 5 bases, with 22 bases spanning the gap. Germline V lookup: CDR1 MDHEN, CDR2 SYDVKM. The CDR3: CASLTIRRGVNEQYF. The CDR3 coding sequence is TGTGCCAGCTTAACTATTCGGAGGGGGGTTAACGAGCAGTACTTC.

The genes are TRBV7-3 and TRBJ2-7; TRBD2 might be the D (6 bases). Germline V gives CDR1 SGHTA, CDR2 FQGTGA. V dropped 2 bases and J dropped 7 bases, with 12 bases sitting between them. CDR3 size: 13 residues. The CDR3 protein is CASSLGAGREQYF. CDR3 coding DNA: TGTGCCAGCAGCTTAGGGGCAGGGAGGGAGCAGTACTTC.

Of note for this clone: An end of the junction differs from the germline gene, which may be a read error. This rearrangement joins TRBV6-1 to TRBJ1-1; TRBD1 might be the D (6 bases). The CDR3 runs 12 residues. The germline V gene encodes CDR1 MNHNS and CDR2 SASEGT. CDR3 coding DNA: TGTGCCAGCAGTGAAGGGGACAAGGCCGACCTCTTT. It is translated as CASSEGDKADLF.

This chain links TRBV10-1 with TRBJ2-2, with a weak D call TRBD2 (5 bases). Germline CDR1 WNHNN, CDR2 SYGVQD (reference sequence). V was pared by 0 bases and J by 4 bases, with 9 bases between. CDR3 size: 15 residues. CDR3 in DNA: TGCGCCAGCAGTGAGTCGGGTAGCGCCACCGGGGAGCTGTTTTTT. Translation gives CASSESGSATGELFF.

This chain uses TRBV19 with TRBJ1-4; unclear D gene. This CDR3 has 13 amino acids. Germline CDR1 LNHDA, CDR2 SQIVND (reference sequence). The V gene lost 6 bases and the J gene lost 5 bases, with 10 bases spanning the gap. CDR3 DNA: TGTGCCAGTAGCCGGACGGCCAATGAAAAACTGTTTTTT. This codes for CASSRTANEKLFF.

Here the CDR3 reads CASSGGQGSEPQHF. The CDR3 bases are TGTGCCAGCAGTGGAGGACAGGGGAGTGAGCCCCAGCATTTT. The chain joins TRBV2 to TRBJ1-5, with 9 positions matching TRBD1. The CDR3 sequence is 14 residues long. From germline, CDR1 is SNHLY and CDR2 FYNNEI. V trimming: 4 bases; J trimming: 8 bases; junction bases outside the gene matches: 6. The complete variable domain, with remaining parts taken from reference TRBV2 and TRBJ1-5, reads EPEVTQTPSHQVTQMGQEVILRCVPISNHLYFYWYRQILGQKVEFLVSFYNNEISEKSEIFDDQFSVERPDGSNFTLKIRSTKLEDSAMYFCASSGGQGSEPQHFGDGTRLSIL.

Only one count was recorded for this clone. The gene calls are TRBV18 and TRBJ2-5; no definite D call. The J call is in doubt because the DNA end fits TRBJ2-7 better. Germline lookup yields CDR1 KGHSH and CDR2 LQKENI. The CDR3 covers 15 residues. CDR3 in DNA: TGTGCCAGCTCACCGCCTCGGGCTCTTCCCTACGAGCAGTACTTC. This encodes CASSPPRALPYEQYF.

This rearrangement joins TRBV6-6 to TRBJ1-5; the match to TRBD1 covers 9 bases. This CDR3 comprises 14 residues. V gave up 5 bases and J gave up 5 bases; unmatched junction bases: 4. From germline, CDR1 is MNHNY and CDR2 SVGAGI (reference sequence). The CDR3 spells CASSRDRAYQPQHF. The CDR3 DNA follows: TGTGCCAGCAGTCGGGACAGGGCGTATCAGCCCCAGCATTTT.

The V and J genes are TRBV6-6 and TRBJ1-4; no clear D gene. Per germline, CDR1 MNHNY and CDR2 SVGAGI (reference sequence). V lost 0 bases and J lost 3, with 8 bases in between. The CDR3 sequence is 15 residues long. CDR3 in amino acids: CASSYSSGPNEKLFF. CDR3 sequence (DNA): TGTGCCAGCAGTTACTCGAGCGGGCCTAATGAAAAACTGTTTTTT.

CDR3 sequence reads: CASSEGLAVYNEQFF. The CDR3, as DNA: TGTGCCAGCAGCGAGGGACTAGCGGTCTACAATGAGCAGTTCTTC. V usage is TRBV9 and J usage is TRBJ2-1, with 11 bases matching TRBD2. J gave up 3 bases and V 3 bases, and 2 bases lay outside the gene matches. Germline values: CDR1 SGDLS, CDR2 YYNGEE. CDR3 length: 15 amino acids.

V and J are TRBV4-1 and TRBJ2-7; TRBD1 agrees at 11 bases. This CDR3 region has 15 residues. In germline, CDR1 is MGHRA, CDR2 YSYEKL. The ends lost 2 bases at V and 9 bases at J; junction bases unmatched: 9. CDR3 region: CASSQTGTGGSRQYF. CDR3 bases: TGCGCCAGCAGCCAAACTGGGACAGGGGGATCGAGGCAGTACTTC.

The chain links TRBV5-1 to TRBJ2-2; TRBD2 matches at 7 bases. The J segment lost 8 bases and the V segment lost 2 bases, leaving 3 bases of the junction unmatched. This CDR3 is 13 amino acids long. Germline V gene sequence: CDR1 SGHRS, CDR2 YFSETQ. Here the CDR3 reads CASSLAGKGELFF. CDR3 in DNA: TGCGCCAGCAGCTTAGCGGGGAAAGGGGAGCTGTTTTTT. The variable domain in full, completed from reference TRBV5-1 and TRBJ2-2, reads KAGVTQTPRYLIKTRGQQVTLSCSPISGHRSVSWYQQTPGQGLQFLFEYFSETQRNKGNFPGRFSGRQFSNSRSEMNVSTLELGDSALYLCASSLAGKGELFFGEGSRLTVL.

The chain links TRBV5-1 to TRBJ1-1; D is ambiguous. Germline CDR1 SGHRS, CDR2 YFSETQ. The CDR3 length is 14 residues. V was pared by 4 bases and J by 1 base, with 11 bases between. For the CDR3, the DNA is TGCGCCAGCAGCCAACAGTCCGGGAACACTGAAGCTTTCTTT. This encodes CASSQQSGNTEAFF.

CDR3 DNA: TGTGCCAGCAGCACTATAGCGGGAGGCGAGACCCAGTACTTC. Protein sequence: CASSTIAGGETQYF. The chain uses TRBV5-6 and TRBJ2-5; 10 nucleotides match TRBD2. The CDR3 spans 14 residues. V gave up 4 bases and J gave up 5 bases; unmatched junction bases: 5. Germline lookup yields CDR1 SGHDT and CDR2 YYEEEE.

The chain recombines TRBV7-9 with TRBJ1-5; TRBD1 is a possible D gene (5 bases). CDR1 and CDR2 from the germline V gene are SEHNR and FQNEAQ (reference sequence). Trimming took off 1 base at V and 4 bases at J, with 11 bases between the two ends. CDR3 length: 15 amino acids. DNA of the CDR3: TGTGCCAGCAGCTTAGGCCCCGGGGGTAATCAGCCCCAGCATTTT. Protein product: CASSLGPGGNQPQHF.

This clone showed up just once. Other DNA sequences in the sample encode the same CDR3. This sequence joins TRBV5-5 and TRBJ2-1; no clear D gene. V lost 0 bases, J lost 4 bases, and 5 bases lay in between. The CDR3 extends over 13 amino acids. The V gene's germline CDR1 is SGHKS and CDR2 YYEKEE (reference sequence). The CDR3 sequence: CASSLDSYNEQFF. The CDR3 nucleotides read TGTGCCAGCAGCTTGGACAGTTACAATGAGCAGTTCTTC. The entire variable domain, with the rest obtained from reference TRBV5-5 and TRBJ2-1, is as follows: DAGVTQSPTHLIKTRGQQVTLRCSPISGHKSVSWYQQVLGQGPQFIFQYYEKEERGRGNFPDRFSARQFPNYSSELNVNALLLGDSALYLCASSLDSYNEQFFGPGTRLTVL.

The V call is TRBV4-1, the J call TRBJ2-1; 10 positions match TRBD2. The CDR3 loop spans 17 amino acids. Germline V gene data show CDR1 as MGHRA and CDR2 as YSYEKL. J gave up 5 bases and V 4 bases, and 11 bases lay outside the gene matches. Written as DNA, the CDR3 is TGCGCCAGCAGCCGCAACTTTGCCCTAGCGGGAGACAATGAGCAGTTCTTC. Translated: CASSRNFALAGDNEQFF.

This clone appeared once. This chain links TRBV5-4 with TRBJ2-7; 8 nucleotides agree with TRBD1. The trim removed 5 bases at V and 5 bases at J, leaving 9 bases unmatched. The CDR3 covers 14 residues. Germline values: CDR1 SGHNT, CDR2 YYREEE (reference sequence). Here the CDR3 DNA reads TGTGCCAGCAGGCCCAGCAGGGGGCCTCACGAGCAGTACTTC. This codes for CASRPSRGPHEQYF.

The chain employs TRBV10-3 and TRBJ2-5, with TRBD2 as a possible D gene (6 bases). The length of the CDR3 is 14 residues. Germline CDR1 reads ENHRY; CDR2 reads SYGVKD. Trimming stripped 4 bases from V and 1 base from J, with 10 bases between. The CDR3 coding sequence is TGTGCCATCAGTGGGGGACTCCTCCAAGAGACCCAGTACTTC. This codes for CAISGGLLQETQYF.

The rearrangement joins TRBV9 to TRBJ1-1; a possible D gene is TRBD1 (6 bases). CDR3 length: 17 residues. CDR1 is SGDLS and CDR2 is YYNGEE in the germline V gene. V was pared by 2 bases and J by 0 bases, with 17 bases between. The CDR3 reads CASSVTGPGQLNTEAFF. In DNA form, the CDR3 reads TGTGCCAGCAGCGTTACAGGCCCCGGACAGTTGAACACTGAAGCTTTCTTT.

The chain combines TRBV5-4 with TRBJ1-2; TRBD1 aligns across 8 bases. CDR3 size: 16 residues. Germline V lookup: CDR1 SGHNT, CDR2 YYREEE (reference sequence). V was clipped by 0 bases and J by 7 bases; unmatched bases: 11. CDR3 protein: CASSLGSRQGAFGYTF. CDR3 DNA: TGTGCCAGCAGCTTGGGTTCTAGGCAGGGGGCATTTGGCTACACCTTC.